A selection of T cell receptor beta chains follows, all from one sample in a study of early T cells in non-severe SARS-CoV-2 infection. Each CDR3 protein is one row after TCRdb ran MiXCR on the 5' RACE reads. Of fewer than 85,000 distinct CDR3 sequences detected, about 14% appear once; the ten largest clones hold roughly 12%. The sequenced sample consisted of whole blood. The receptor set was obtained from an adult who was a healthcare worker with PCR-confirmed SARS-CoV-2 infection or an uninfected control (not recorded which). Both conserved end residues are part of each CDR3. D genes are given only for firm matches. The size entry is marked missing in some rows and otherwise reads once, few, many or a size class.

TRBJ2-5	TRBV29-1	-	medium-sized	CSVEDPLGQETQYF	TGCAGCGTTGAAGATCCACTAGGACAAGAGACCCAGTACTTC
TRBJ1-3	TRBV7-9	-	medium-sized	CASSLVQLVGGNTIYF	TGTGCCAGCAGCTTAGTCCAATTGGTTGGAGGAAACACCATATATTTT
TRBJ2-7	TRBV24-1	TRBD1	-	CATSDFRQGIYEQYF	TGTGCCACCAGTGATTTCCGACAGGGTATCTACGAGCAGTACTTC
TRBJ1-4	TRBV27	-	few	CASSNNEKLFF	TGTGCCAGCAGCAACAATGAAAAACTGTTTTTT
TRBJ2-5	TRBV29-1	-	-	CSVERKETQYF	TGCAGCGTTGAACGCAAAGAGACCCAGTACTTC
TRBJ2-7	TRBV21-1	-	-	CASSKGGQGGGEQYF	TGTGCCAGCAGCAAAGGGGGACAGGGCGGAGGCGAGCAGTACTTC
TRBJ2-3	TRBV24-1	TRBD2	many	CATSDFLAGGDTQYF	TGTGCCACCAGTGACTTCCTAGCGGGAGGCGATACGCAGTATTTT
TRBJ2-5	TRBV11-2	TRBD1	-	CASSSRGRETQYF	TGTGCCAGCAGCTCGAGGGGGCGAGAGACCCAGTACTTC
TRBJ1-1	TRBV7-9	-	-	CASSPRFDEPNTEAFF	TGTGCCAGCAGCCCGAGATTTGACGAACCGAACACTGAAGCTTTCTTT
TRBJ2-2	TRBV6-2/TRBV6-3	TRBD2	-	CASSYKLAVTGELFF	TGTGCCAGCAGTTATAAACTAGCGGTCACCGGGGAGCTGTTTTTT
TRBJ2-7	TRBV5-4	-	few	CASSFTGKTYEQYF	TGTGCCAGCAGCTTTACAGGGAAGACCTACGAGCAGTACTTC
TRBJ2-1	TRBV3-1	-	-	CASSQEIHNEQFF	TGTGCCAGCAGCCAAGAAATCCACAATGAGCAGTTCTTC
TRBJ2-3	TRBV11-3	-	few	CASSLEGGALDTQYF	TGTGCCAGCAGCTTAGAGGGGGGGGCCCTCGATACGCAGTATTTT